This T cell receptor (beta chain) is from a study of regulatory T cells in long-lasting Graves disease. Through Arm-PCR of CDR3 regions and iRepertoire HTBI primers, TCR beta libraries were built. One entry per CDR3 protein, called by TCRdb with MiXCR from the multiplex PCR reads. The data show 440,000 or so distinct CDR3 sequences, with 14% to 15% seen just once and around 17% held by the top ten. Time point here: newly diagnosed GD, antithyroid drugs for less than 3 months. Isolated PBMC RNA provided the starting material for the TCR library. Doctors identified Graves' disease using the American Thyroid Association guidelines. As to this clonotype: What it binds is unknown.

General study results and limits: It was in persistent disease that TRBV28, TRBJ1-2 and TRBJ2-5 were favored. With some 2,500 shared public clonotypes, persistent patients exceeded new patients, who shared over 950.

The V end was cut by 7 bases, the J end by 4 bases, with 14 bases between. The CDR3 length is 14 residues. Germline values: CDR1 MNHEY, CDR2 SVGEGT. The sample also formed part of further work on T cells in Graves' hyperthyroidism and ophthalmopathy. This second study says: Patients with ophthalmopathy were separated from those with stable hyperthyroidism by a 13 V-J model.

The chain recombines TRBV6-2 or TRBV6-3 with TRBJ2-1, with D possibly being TRBD2 (5 bases). The sequences come from peripheral blood mononuclear cells (PBMCs), collected at new diagnosis, from a patient treated with antithyroid drugs. The source of this sequence is a woman in her twenties or thirties with Graves disease. In DNA, the CDR3 is TGTGCCAGCAAAGGAGCGGTTTCTTACAATGAGCAGTTCTTC. Translated, it gives CASKGAVSYNEQFF.